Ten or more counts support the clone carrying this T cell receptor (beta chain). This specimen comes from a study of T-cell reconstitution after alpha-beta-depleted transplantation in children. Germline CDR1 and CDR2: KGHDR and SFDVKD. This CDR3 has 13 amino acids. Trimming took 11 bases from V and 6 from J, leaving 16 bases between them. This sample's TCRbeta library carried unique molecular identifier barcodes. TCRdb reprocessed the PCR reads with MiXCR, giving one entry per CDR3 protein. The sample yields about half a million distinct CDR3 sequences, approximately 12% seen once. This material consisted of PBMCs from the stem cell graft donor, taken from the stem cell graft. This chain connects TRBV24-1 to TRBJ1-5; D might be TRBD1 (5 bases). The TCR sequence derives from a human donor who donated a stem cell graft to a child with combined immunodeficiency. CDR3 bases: TGTGCCATCGGCCCAGGGATGGGTCAGCCCCAGCATTTT. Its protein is CAIGPGMGQPQHF.